This T cell receptor beta chain was sequenced in a study of cytomegalovirus exposure and HLA in healthy donors. Overall study: Previous work identified some 120 million unique TCR beta sequences from about 179 million T cells. Study outcomes and limitations: An Asian-associated ancestry cluster reportedly showed fewer N-insertions than the roughly 670-donor mean in a later analysis. Looking again later, the authors saw that most CMV-associated TCR beta chains seemed HLA-restricted. When the data were analyzed later, several of the most significant clusters appeared to be linked to common viral pathogens.

The CDR3 sequence is 14 residues long. Trimming pared 1 base from V and 6 bases from J, leaving 9 bases between. Germline-derived CDR1 and CDR2 are SGHDN and FVKESK. A note on this clone: Its antigen is not known.

The study ran its PCR with 60 Vbeta and 13 Jbeta primers. Sequencing used immunoSEQ multiplex PCR; TCRdb keeps in-frame clones, though not all of them. Here the sample spans 180,000 or so clones, roughly 9.5% being singletons. The sequence derives from a woman in her twenties or thirties in good health and CMV-seropositive. Sequenced material: PBMCs. The chain uses TRBV14 and TRBJ1-4; no clear D gene. The CDR3 here is CASSQGAVDEKLFF. CDR3 in DNA: TGTGCCAGCAGCCAAGGGGCAGTGGATGAAAAACTGTTTTTT.